This TCR beta chain was sequenced for a study of T cells in Graves' hyperthyroidism and ophthalmopathy. RNA transcripts provided the source from which TCR beta CDR3 regions were amplified. HTBI primers were the set used in a first-round RT-PCR of the TCR CDR3. TCRdb passed the multiplex PCR reads through MiXCR, listing each CDR3 protein once. The table shows 500,000 to 800,000 distinct CDR3 sequences, with 14% occurring only once. The study's findings and limits: Expanded thyroid clonotypes (above 0.001) were mostly also found in blood. A model of 13 V-J features distinguished ophthalmopathy from stable hyperthyroidism. Onset of ophthalmopathy came a median around 6.5 months after the model predicted it.

CDR3 length: 16 amino acids. J lost 8 bases, V lost 2 bases, and 8 bases had no gene match. Germline values: CDR1 SGHTA, CDR2 FQGNSA. This clonotype has at least ten counts. The target antigen is unknown. This sequence joins TRBV7-2 and TRBJ2-3, with 12 bases that match TRBD2. The receptor was derived from a woman aged 45-59 years with Graves' ophthalmopathy. The specimen was blood. The CDR3 region is CASSLHRTSGNVTQYF. For the CDR3, the DNA is TGTGCCAGCAGCTTACATCGGACTAGCGGGAATGTTACGCAGTATTTT.